These 22 T cell receptor beta chains originate from one sample sequenced in a study of blood T cells in healthy people across ages. The second PCR ran roughly 6 to 12 cycles with a sample-barcoded 5' primer and J-beta primers. MiXCR, applied by TCRdb to the 5' RACE reads, yields one record per CDR3 protein. The table lists around 1,900,000 distinct CDR3 sequences, about two fifths of them singletons. The sequenced material came from blood. The receptor source for this set is a human donor in good health.

The chain employs TRBV6-2 or TRBV6-3 and TRBJ2-3; D is perhaps TRBD1 or TRBD2 (5 bases each). Germline loops: CDR1 MNHEY, CDR2 SVGEGT. V lost 5 bases, J lost 4 bases, and 13 bases lay in between. This CDR3 has 14 amino acids. As DNA, the CDR3 is TGTGCCAGCAGTGCCGGGACCGCCGCAGATACGCAGTATTTT. This translates into CASSAGTAADTQYF.

The chain links TRBV27 to TRBJ2-4, with D possibly matching TRBD1 (5 bases). This CDR3 is 16 amino acids long. Germline V CDR1 and CDR2: MNHEY, SMNVEV (reference sequence). V lost 3 bases and J 13 bases, leaving 25 bases between the germline ends. The chain's CDR3 is CASSLWGPPSYNEQYF. CDR3 nucleotide sequence: TGTGCCAGCAGTTTGTGGGGCCCTCCTTCCTACAATGAGCAGTACTTC.

This clonotype was seen ten or more times. The junction departs from the called germline gene at one end, perhaps through a read error. The CDR3 sequence is CASSLSGGGYGYTF. CDR3 sequence (DNA): TGTGCCAGCAGCCTGTCGGGGGGTGGCTATGGCTACACCTTC. The chain combines TRBV5-1 with TRBJ1-2; tentatively, D is TRBD1 (5 bases). This CDR3 has 14 residues. From germline, CDR1 is SGHRS and CDR2 YFSETQ.

The rearrangement joins TRBV9 to TRBJ2-7; unclear D gene. The germline CDR1 and CDR2 sequences are SGDLS and YYNGEE. The CDR3 runs to 14 residues. V lost 0 bases, J lost 4 bases, and 11 bases lay in between. CDR3 sequence reads: CASSVGPGPYEQYF. In DNA form, the CDR3 reads TGTGCCAGCAGCGTAGGGCCTGGGCCTTACGAGCAGTACTTC.

The chain's CDR3 is CATSDSGTGIYGYTF. CDR3 nucleotide sequence: TGTGCCACCAGTGATTCCGGGACAGGGATCTATGGCTACACCTTC. V and J are TRBV24-1 and TRBJ1-2; 9 bases are a match to TRBD1. V dropped 2 bases and J dropped 4; count of bases not matched to a gene: 4. In germline, CDR1 is KGHDR, CDR2 SFDVKD. The length of the CDR3 is 15 residues.

The chain couples TRBV6-6 to TRBJ2-5; 7 bases align to TRBD2. The end of the DNA aligns better with TRBJ2-7, so the J call may be wrong. The germline CDR1 and CDR2 sequences are MNHNY and SVGAGI (reference sequence). This CDR3 spans 13 amino acids. CDR3 nucleotide sequence: TGTGCCAGCACCGACCCCAGCGGGGACGAGCAGTACTTC. Protein: CASTDPSGDEQYF.

This clonotype was seen once. The chain joins TRBV14 to TRBJ2-1; TRBD1 matches 7 bases. The CDR3 is 15 amino acids. The V segment lost 6 bases and the J segment 0 bases; nucleotides outside the gene matches: 5. CDR1 and CDR2 (germline): SGHDN, FVKESK. The CDR3 here is CASRQGFPSYNEQFF. The CDR3 region has the DNA TGTGCCAGCAGACAGGGGTTTCCCTCCTACAATGAGCAGTTCTTC.

About this clonotype itself: Possible read error: a much larger clone is one base away. J is TRBJ2-1 and V is TRBV6-2 or TRBV6-3; D may be TRBD1 or TRBD2 (5 bases each). Germline V gives CDR1 MNHEY, CDR2 SVGEGT. Trimming took off 4 bases at V and 9 bases at J, with 7 bases between the two ends. The CDR3 is 11 residues long. The CDR3 bases are TGTGCCAGCAGTTGGGGGTTTGAGCAGTTCTTC. Translating it yields CASSWGFEQFF.

This chain links TRBV12-3 or TRBV12-4 with TRBJ1-1; 10 bases are shared with TRBD1. CDR3 length: 14 residues. V gave up 7 bases and J gave up 3 bases; unmatched junction bases: 5. CDR3 DNA sequence: TGTGCCAGCACCTCCGGGACAGGGGACACTGAAGCTTTCTTT. It codes for CASTSGTGDTEAFF.

In this sample, this clonotype turned up a few times. V gene TRBV7-9 combines with J gene TRBJ2-5, with D uncertain. CDR1 and CDR2 (germline): SEHNR, FQNEAQ (reference sequence). Trimming removed 3 bases from V and 3 bases from J, with 14 bases in between. This CDR3 contains 15 residues. The CDR3 loop reads CASSFSGLLEETQYF. The CDR3 nucleotides are TGTGCCAGCAGCTTCTCCGGTTTGTTGGAAGAGACCCAGTACTTC.

This clonotype occurred a few times. The chain carries TRBV12-3 or TRBV12-4 and TRBJ2-7; D is possibly TRBD1 (5 bases). This CDR3 is built from 12 residues. Trimming removed 4 bases from V and 10 bases from J, with 14 bases in between. In nucleotides, the CDR3 is TGTGCCAGCAGTTGGGGCCTGGGGAACCAGTACTTC. This translates into CASSWGLGNQYF.

This chain uses TRBV7-8 with TRBJ1-2; D uncertain. Germline V lookup: CDR1 SGHVS, CDR2 FQNEAQ. Trimming pared 8 bases from V and 8 bases from J, leaving 12 bases between. The CDR3 contains 11 residues. In DNA form, the CDR3 reads TGTGCCAGCGCCTTGGGGAGAGGCTACACCTTC. Its translation: CASALGRGYTF.

Regarding this clonotype: At one boundary the junction diverges from the germline segment, which might be a read error. The chain is built from TRBV4-3 and TRBJ2-3; no reliable D call. This CDR3 is built from 18 residues. CDR1 is LGHNA and CDR2 is YSLEER in the germline V gene. The CDR3 bases are TGCGCCAGCAGCCAAGATGGCCAGCTTAATCGGGCCCTCTATACACAGTATTTT. Amino acids: CASSQDGQLNRALYTQYF.

The CDR3 is CSARDSGSSTDTQYF. The CDR3, as DNA: TGCAGTGCTAGAGACTCGGGGTCTAGCACAGATACGCAGTATTTT. V gene TRBV20-1 combines with J gene TRBJ2-3; D is possibly TRBD2 (5 bases). The CDR3 spans 15 residues. The germline V gene has CDR1 DFQATT and CDR2 SNEGSKA (reference sequence). The V end lost 0 bases, the J end lost 0 bases, and 10 bases lay between the germline ends.

The rearrangement joins TRBV4-2 to TRBJ2-1; possibly TRBD2 for D (6 bases). Germline loops: CDR1 LGHNA, CDR2 YNFKEQ. CDR3 length: 16 residues. The V end lost 6 bases, the J end lost 6 bases, and 21 bases lay between the germline ends. CDR3 protein: CASRGREEGGGNEQFF. As DNA, the CDR3 is TGTGCCAGCAGGGGCCGTGAGGAGGGTGGGGGCAATGAGCAGTTCTTC.

V gene TRBV6-2 or TRBV6-3 combines with J gene TRBJ2-6; D gene uncertain. This CDR3 spans 16 amino acids. Germline CDR1 is MNHEY and CDR2 is SVGEGT. Trimming left V 4 bases short and J 0 bases short, with 10 bases between. CDR3 in DNA: TGTGCCAGCAGTTTTAGGCAAATCTCTGGGGCCAACGTCCTGACTTTC. This translates into CASSFRQISGANVLTF.

V gene TRBV20-1 combines with J gene TRBJ2-7; D perhaps matches TRBD1 (6 bases). The CDR3 has 12 amino acids. CDR1 and CDR2 (germline): DFQATT, SNEGSKA (reference sequence). V was cut by 3 bases and J by 2 bases, with 8 bases left in between. CDR3 loop: CSASQGTYEQYF. The DNA for the CDR3 is TGCAGTGCTAGTCAGGGGACCTACGAGCAGTACTTC.

This clonotype was observed a handful of times. The CDR3 loop reads CASSYTWAATNEKLFF. CDR3 sequence (DNA): TGTGCCAGCAGTTACACATGGGCCGCAACTAATGAAAAACTGTTTTTT. The V and J genes are TRBV6-5 and TRBJ1-4; D unclear. V lost 2 bases, J lost 0 bases, and 10 bases lay in between. Germline lookup yields CDR1 MNHEY and CDR2 SVGAGI. This CDR3 has 16 amino acids.

This chain uses TRBV29-1 with TRBJ2-3; TRBD2 matches 10 bases. The CDR3 totals 15 residues. Unmatched junction bases numbered 10, after V lost 6 bases and J lost 4 bases. The germline V gene encodes CDR1 SQVTM and CDR2 ANQGSEA. CDR3 amino acids: CSVGLSGGAADTQYF. The CDR3 DNA sequence: TGCAGCGTGGGCCTAAGCGGGGGGGCGGCAGATACGCAGTATTTT.

This clonotype has more than one count but fewer than ten. The chain links TRBV11-2 to TRBJ1-2, with 12 bases aligning to TRBD1. The CDR3 runs to 16 residues. J gave up 6 bases and V 6 bases, and 11 bases lay outside the gene matches. CDR1 and CDR2 (germline): SGHAT, FQNNGV. The CDR3 region is CASRRTGTGGDNGYTF. Here the CDR3 DNA reads TGTGCCAGCAGGAGAACCGGGACAGGGGGCGATAATGGCTACACCTTC.

The J gene is TRBJ2-3, the V gene TRBV20-1; TRBD1 matches at 7 bases. V lost 6 bases and J lost 1; bases outside the gene matches: 13. The germline V gene has CDR1 DFQATT and CDR2 SNEGSKA (reference sequence). The CDR3 has 16 amino acids. In DNA form, the CDR3 reads TGCAGTGCGGGACAGTTTGATTCAGGAGGCACAGATACGCAGTATTTT. Translated, it gives CSAGQFDSGGTDTQYF.

This clonotype was seen only once. The rearrangement uses TRBV6-6 and TRBJ2-1; 8 nucleotides match TRBD2. CDR1 is MNHNY and CDR2 is SVGAGI in the germline V gene (reference sequence). V lost 6 bases and J lost 8; bases outside the gene matches: 6. This CDR3 has 13 amino acids. The DNA of the CDR3 is TGTGCCAGCAGACCTACGGGAGGGGATGAGCAGTTCTTC. The encoded protein is CASRPTGGDEQFF.